This T cell receptor (beta chain) was captured by sequencing in a study of regulatory T cells in long-lasting Graves disease. Whole-study results and caveats: TRBV28 was favored in persistent disease, as were TRBJ1-2 and TRBJ2-5. Newly diagnosed Graves' patients had higher TCR diversity than persistent ones.

There are many counts of this clonotype. The target antigen is unknown. Trimming at V came to 0 bases and at J to 6 bases, leaving 0 bases not matched to a gene. Germline V CDR1 and CDR2: SGHRS, YFSETQ. This CDR3 has 13 amino acids. To make TCR beta libraries, researchers used iRepertoire HTBI primers and Arm-PCR of CDR3 regions. Using its own MiXCR run on the multiplex PCR reads, TCRdb lists one record per CDR3 protein. The sample has approximately 540,000 distinct CDR3 sequences; around 11% are singletons. The time point: newly diagnosed GD, antithyroid drugs for less than 3 months. The TCR library used RNA extracted from PBMCs. This sample was shared with a second study, whose subject was T cells in Graves' hyperthyroidism and ophthalmopathy. As that report states: The TCR CDR3 was amplified in a first-round RT-PCR using the HTBI primer set.

The chain employs TRBV5-1 and TRBJ2-1; TRBD2 aligns across 7 bases. The clonotype comes from a woman aged 30 to 39 with Graves disease. The starting material was peripheral blood mononuclear cells (PBMCs), obtained at new diagnosis, from a patient treated with antithyroid drugs. Here the CDR3 reads CASSLGTSNEQFF. CDR3 nucleotide sequence: TGCGCCAGCAGCTTGGGGACTAGCAATGAGCAGTTCTTC.